Below are 7 T cell receptor beta chains sequenced from a single sample in a study of identical twins. Each CDR3 protein is one row after TCRdb ran MiXCR on the 5' RACE reads. Here the sample spans about 210,000 distinct CDR3 sequences, approximately 9% being singletons. Sequencing used memory (CD45RO+) T cells sorted from blood. These receptor sequences come from a woman under 30 in good health.

The V and J genes are TRBV20-1 and TRBJ2-3, with a possible D match to TRBD1 (5 bases). Per germline, CDR1 DFQATT and CDR2 SNEGSKA (reference sequence). CDR3 length: 12 amino acids. V lost 6 bases, J lost 2 bases, and 9 bases lay in between. The CDR3 DNA reads as TGCAGTGCACCGACAGACACAGATACGCAGTATTTT. This sequence encodes CSAPTDTDTQYF.

Only a few counts were recorded for this clonotype. The chain joins TRBV20-1 to TRBJ2-5; TRBD2 might be the D (6 bases). Trimming removed 1 base at V and 1 base at J, with 19 bases between. The CDR3 covers 17 residues. Germline V gene sequence: CDR1 DFQATT, CDR2 SNEGSKA (reference sequence). The CDR3, as DNA: TGCAGTGCTAGAGCCCTTATGGGGGGATATACCCAAGAGACCCAGTACTTC. Amino acids: CSARALMGGYTQETQYF.

The chain carries TRBV4-3 and TRBJ2-3, with 9 bases aligning to TRBD2. Trimming at V came to 5 bases and at J to 3 bases, leaving 9 bases not matched to a gene. The CDR3 length is 16 residues. CDR1 is LGHNA, CDR2 YSLEER, per germline. As DNA, the CDR3 is TGCGCCAGCAGCTCAGAAGCGGGAGGTACGACAGATACGCAGTATTTT. Protein: CASSSEAGGTTDTQYF.

This clonotype was counted ten times or more. The genes are TRBV7-9 and TRBJ1-6; TRBD1 might be the D (6 bases). In germline, CDR1 is SEHNR, CDR2 FQNEAQ (reference sequence). The V end lost 5 bases, the J end lost 10 bases, and 12 bases lay between the germline ends. The CDR3 has 13 residues. The DNA of the CDR3 is TGTGCCAGCAGCGATCAGGGGATCTCACCCCTCCACTTT. Translating it yields CASSDQGISPLHF. Using reference TRBV7-9 and TRBJ1-6 for the parts outside the CDR3, the full variable domain is DTGVSQNPRHKITKRGQNVTFRCDPISEHNRLYWYRQTLGQGPEFLTYFQNEAQLEKSRLLSDRFSAERPKGSFSTLEIQRTEQGDSAMYLCASSDQGISPLHFGNGTRLTVT.

The genes are TRBV7-2 and TRBJ2-1; the match to TRBD2 covers 9 bases. Losses at the gene ends were 1 base for V and 3 bases for J; bases not matched to a gene: 4. The CDR3 extends over 16 amino acids. Germline lookup yields CDR1 SGHTA and CDR2 FQGNSA. In DNA, the CDR3 is TGTGCCAGCAGCTTAGTTCGACTAGCGGTCTACAATGAGCAGTTCTTC. Translating it yields CASSLVRLAVYNEQFF. Variable domain in full (rest from reference TRBV7-2 and TRBJ2-1): GAGVSQSPSNKVTEKGKDVELRCDPISGHTALYWYRQSLGQGLEFLIYFQGNSAPDKSGLPSDRFSAERTGGSVSTLTIQRTQQEDSAVYLCASSLVRLAVYNEQFFGPGTRLTVL.

DNA for the CDR3: TGTGCCAGCAGTTACTCGGGGGAAAACATTCAGTACTTC. This gives the protein CASSYSGENIQYF. V gene TRBV6-6 combines with J gene TRBJ2-4, with D perhaps given as TRBD1 or TRBD2 (5 bases each). The V end lost 0 bases, the J end lost 5 bases, and 5 bases lay between the germline ends. Germline V gene sequence: CDR1 MNHNY, CDR2 SVGAGI (reference sequence). CDR3 length: 13 amino acids.

This clonotype was counted many times. The V gene is TRBV14, the J gene TRBJ1-3; D ambiguous. The germline gives CDR1 SGHDN, CDR2 FVKESK. The CDR3 consists of 15 residues. The V gene lost 1 base and the J gene lost 4 bases, with 11 bases spanning the gap. The CDR3 here is CASSQGSAGGNTIYF. CDR3 coding DNA: TGTGCCAGCAGCCAAGGATCAGCGGGGGGAAACACCATATATTTT.